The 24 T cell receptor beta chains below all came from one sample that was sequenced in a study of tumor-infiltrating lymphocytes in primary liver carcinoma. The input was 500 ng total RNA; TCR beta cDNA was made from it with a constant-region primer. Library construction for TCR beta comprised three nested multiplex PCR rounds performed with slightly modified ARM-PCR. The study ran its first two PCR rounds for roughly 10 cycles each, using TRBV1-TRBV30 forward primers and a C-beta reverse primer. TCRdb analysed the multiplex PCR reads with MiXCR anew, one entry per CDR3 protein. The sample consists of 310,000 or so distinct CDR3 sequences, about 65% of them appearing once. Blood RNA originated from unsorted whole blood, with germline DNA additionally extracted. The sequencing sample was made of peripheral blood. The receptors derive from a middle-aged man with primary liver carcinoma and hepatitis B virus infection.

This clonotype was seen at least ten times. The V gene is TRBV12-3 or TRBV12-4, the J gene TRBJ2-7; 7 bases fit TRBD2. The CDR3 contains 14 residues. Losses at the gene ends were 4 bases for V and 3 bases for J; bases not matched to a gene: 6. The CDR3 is CASSSWTRVYEQYF. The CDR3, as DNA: TGTGCCAGCAGTTCCTGGACTAGGGTCTACGAGCAGTACTTC.

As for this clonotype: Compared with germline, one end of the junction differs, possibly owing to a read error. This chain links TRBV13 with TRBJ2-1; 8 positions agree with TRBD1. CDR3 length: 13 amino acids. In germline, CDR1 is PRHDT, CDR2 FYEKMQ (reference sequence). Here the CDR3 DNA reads TGTGCCAGCAGCTTAGATCAGGGGGCGGAGCAGTCCTTC. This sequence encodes CASSLDQGAEQSF.

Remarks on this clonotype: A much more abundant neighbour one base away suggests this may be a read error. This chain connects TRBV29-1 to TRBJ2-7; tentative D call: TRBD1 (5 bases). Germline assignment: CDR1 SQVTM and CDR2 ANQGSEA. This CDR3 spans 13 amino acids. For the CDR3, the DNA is TGCAGGGTCCAGGGTGTTCGGTCCTACGAGCAGTACTTC. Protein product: CRVQGVRSYEQYF.

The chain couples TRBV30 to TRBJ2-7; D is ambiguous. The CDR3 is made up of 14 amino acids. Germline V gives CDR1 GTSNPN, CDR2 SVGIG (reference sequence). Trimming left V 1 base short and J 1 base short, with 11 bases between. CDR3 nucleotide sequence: TGTGCCTGGAGTGATAGAGAGGAGTCCTACGAGCAGTACTTC. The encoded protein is CAWSDREESYEQYF. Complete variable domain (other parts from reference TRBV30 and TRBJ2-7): SQTIHQWPATLVQPVGSPLSLECTVEGTSNPNLYWYRQAAGRGLQLLFYSVGIGQISSEVPQNLSASRPQDRQFILSSKKLLLSDSGFYLCAWSDREESYEQYFGPGTRLTVT.

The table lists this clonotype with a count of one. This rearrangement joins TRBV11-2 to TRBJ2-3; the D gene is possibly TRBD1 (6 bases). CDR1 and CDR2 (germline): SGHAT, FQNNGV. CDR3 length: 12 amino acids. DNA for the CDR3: TGTACCTCCGGACAGTCCACAGATACGCAGTATTTT. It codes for CTSGQSTDTQYF. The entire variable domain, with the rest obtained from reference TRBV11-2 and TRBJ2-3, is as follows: EAGVAQSPRYKIIEKRQSVAFWCNPISGHATLYWYQQILGQGPKLLIQFQNNGVVDDSQLPKDRFSAERLKGVDSTLKIQPAKLEDSAVYLCTSGQSTDTQYFGPGTRLTVL.

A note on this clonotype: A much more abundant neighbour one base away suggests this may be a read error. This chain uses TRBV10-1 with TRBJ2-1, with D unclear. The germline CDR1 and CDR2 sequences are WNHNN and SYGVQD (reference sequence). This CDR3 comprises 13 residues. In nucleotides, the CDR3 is TGCGCCAGCAGTTCTATGACCACGAGTGAGCACTTCTTC. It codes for CASSSMTTSEHFF.

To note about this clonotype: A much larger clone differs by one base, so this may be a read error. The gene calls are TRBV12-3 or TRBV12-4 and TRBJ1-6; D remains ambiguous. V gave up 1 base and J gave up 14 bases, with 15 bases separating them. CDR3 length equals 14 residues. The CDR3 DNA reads TGTGCCAGCAGTTTAGTGACCCAGGCAGCATCCCTCCACTTT. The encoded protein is CASSLVTQAASLHF.

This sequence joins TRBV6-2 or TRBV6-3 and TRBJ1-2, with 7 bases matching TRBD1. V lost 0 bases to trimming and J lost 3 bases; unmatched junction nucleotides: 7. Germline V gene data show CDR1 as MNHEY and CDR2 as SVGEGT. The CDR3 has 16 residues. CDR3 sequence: CASSYSKRTGDYGYTF. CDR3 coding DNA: TGTGCCAGCAGTTACTCGAAAAGAACAGGGGACTATGGCTACACCTTC.

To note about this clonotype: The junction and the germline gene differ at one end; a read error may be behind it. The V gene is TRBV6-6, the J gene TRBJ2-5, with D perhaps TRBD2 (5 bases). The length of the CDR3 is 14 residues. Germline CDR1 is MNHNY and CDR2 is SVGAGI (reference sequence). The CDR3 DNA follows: TGTGCCAGCAGTCTCGGCGGGCGACAAGGGACCCAGTACTTC. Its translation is CASSLGGRQGTQYF.

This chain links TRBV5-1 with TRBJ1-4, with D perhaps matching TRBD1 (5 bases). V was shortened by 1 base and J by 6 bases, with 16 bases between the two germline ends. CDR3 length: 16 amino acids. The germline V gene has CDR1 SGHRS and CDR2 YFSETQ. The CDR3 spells CASSLTGPGGDEKLFF. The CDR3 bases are TGCGCCAGCAGCTTGACAGGCCCAGGAGGGGATGAAAAACTGTTTTTT.

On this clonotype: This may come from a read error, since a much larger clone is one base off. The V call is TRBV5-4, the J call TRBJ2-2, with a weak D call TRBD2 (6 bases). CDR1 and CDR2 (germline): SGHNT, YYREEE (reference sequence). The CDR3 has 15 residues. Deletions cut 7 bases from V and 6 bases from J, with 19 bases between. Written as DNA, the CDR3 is TGTGCCAGCGCCCACGAGGCGGGATTGGCCGGGGAGCTGTTTTTT. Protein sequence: CASAHEAGLAGELFF.

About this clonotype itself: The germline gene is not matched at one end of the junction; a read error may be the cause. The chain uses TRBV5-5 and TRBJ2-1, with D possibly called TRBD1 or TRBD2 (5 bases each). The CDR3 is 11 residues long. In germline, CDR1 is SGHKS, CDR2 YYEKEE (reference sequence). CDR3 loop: CASSFGGEQFF. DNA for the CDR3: TGTGCCAGCAGCTTTGGGGGTGAGCAATTCTTC. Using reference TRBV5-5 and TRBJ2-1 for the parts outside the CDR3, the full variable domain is DAGVTQSPTHLIKTRGQQVTLRCSPISGHKSVSWYQQVLGQGPQFIFQYYEKEERGRGNFPDRFSARQFPNYSSELNVNALLLGDSALYLCASSFGGEQFFGPGTRLTVL.

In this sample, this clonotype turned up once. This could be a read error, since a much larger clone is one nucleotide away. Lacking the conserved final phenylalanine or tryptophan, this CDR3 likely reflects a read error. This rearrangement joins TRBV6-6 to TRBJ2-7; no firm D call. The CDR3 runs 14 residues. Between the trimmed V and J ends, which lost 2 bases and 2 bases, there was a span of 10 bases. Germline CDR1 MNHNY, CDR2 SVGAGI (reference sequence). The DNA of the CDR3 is TGTGCCAGCAGTTACGTGGGCAGAACCTACGAGCAGTACTAC. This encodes CASSYVGRTYEQYY.

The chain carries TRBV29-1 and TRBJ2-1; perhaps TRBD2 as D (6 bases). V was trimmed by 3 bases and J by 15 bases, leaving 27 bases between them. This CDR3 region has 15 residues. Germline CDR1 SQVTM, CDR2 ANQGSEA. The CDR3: CSVEGDSGAPLPRFF. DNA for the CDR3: TGCAGCGTTGAGGGTGACTCGGGAGCTCCACTTCCACGGTTCTTC.

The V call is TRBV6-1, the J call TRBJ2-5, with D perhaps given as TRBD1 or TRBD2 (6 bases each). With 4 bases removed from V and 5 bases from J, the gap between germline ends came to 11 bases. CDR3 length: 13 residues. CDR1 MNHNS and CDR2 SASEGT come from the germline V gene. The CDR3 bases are TGTGCCAGCAGTGCTGGGGGGCACGAGACCCAGTACTTC. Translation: CASSAGGHETQYF.

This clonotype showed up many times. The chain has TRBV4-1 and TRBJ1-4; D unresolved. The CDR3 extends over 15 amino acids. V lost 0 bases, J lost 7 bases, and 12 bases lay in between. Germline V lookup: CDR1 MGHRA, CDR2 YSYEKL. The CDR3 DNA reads TGCGCCAGCAGCCAAGAACCAACAGTTAGTGAAAAACTGTTTTTT. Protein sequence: CASSQEPTVSEKLFF.

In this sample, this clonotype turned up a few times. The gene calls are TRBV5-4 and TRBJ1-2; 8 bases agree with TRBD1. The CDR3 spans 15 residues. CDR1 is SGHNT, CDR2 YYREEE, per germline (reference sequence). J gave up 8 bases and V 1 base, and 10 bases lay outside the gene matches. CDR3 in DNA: TGTGCCAGCAGCTTGTTTGGACAGGGAGAAGGGGGCTACACCTTC. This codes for CASSLFGQGEGGYTF.

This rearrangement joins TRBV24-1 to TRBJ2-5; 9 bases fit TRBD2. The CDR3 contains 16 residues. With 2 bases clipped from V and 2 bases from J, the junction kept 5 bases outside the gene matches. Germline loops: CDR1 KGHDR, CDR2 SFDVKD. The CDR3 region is CATSDSASGTQETQYF. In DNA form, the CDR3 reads TGTGCCACCAGTGATTCCGCTAGCGGGACTCAAGAGACCCAGTACTTC.

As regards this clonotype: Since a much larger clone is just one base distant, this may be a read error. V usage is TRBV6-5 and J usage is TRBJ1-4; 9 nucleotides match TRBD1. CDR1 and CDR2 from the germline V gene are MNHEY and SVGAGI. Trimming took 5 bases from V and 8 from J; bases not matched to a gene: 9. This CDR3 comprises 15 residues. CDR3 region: CASSLGDREGEKLFF. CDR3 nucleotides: TGTGCCAGCAGTCTTGGGGACAGGGAGGGAGAAAAACTGTTTTTT.

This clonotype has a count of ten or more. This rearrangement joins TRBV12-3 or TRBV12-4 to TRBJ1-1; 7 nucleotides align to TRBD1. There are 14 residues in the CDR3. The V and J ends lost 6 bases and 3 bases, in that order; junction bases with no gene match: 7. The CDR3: CASRGGTVYTEAFF. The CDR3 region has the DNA TGTGCCAGCAGGGGAGGGACAGTGTACACTGAAGCTTTCTTT.

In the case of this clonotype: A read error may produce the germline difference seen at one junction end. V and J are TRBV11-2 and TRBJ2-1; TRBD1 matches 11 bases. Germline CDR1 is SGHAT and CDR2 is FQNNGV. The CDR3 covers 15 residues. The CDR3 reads CASSLVRTGGVEQFF. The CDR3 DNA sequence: TGTGCCAGTAGCTTAGTGAGGACAGGGGGCGTTGAGCAGTTCTTC. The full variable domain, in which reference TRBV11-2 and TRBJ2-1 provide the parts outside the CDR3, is EAGVAQSPRYKIIEKRQSVAFWCNPISGHATLYWYQQILGQGPKLLIQFQNNGVVDDSQLPKDRFSAERLKGVDSTLKIQPAKLEDSAVYLCASSLVRTGGVEQFFGPGTRLTVL.

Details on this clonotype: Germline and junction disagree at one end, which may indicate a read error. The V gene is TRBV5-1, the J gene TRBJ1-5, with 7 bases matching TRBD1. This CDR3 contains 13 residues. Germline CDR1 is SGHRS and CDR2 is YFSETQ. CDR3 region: CASSRDSNQHQHF. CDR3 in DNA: TGCGCCAGCAGCCGGGACAGCAATCAGCACCAGCATTTT. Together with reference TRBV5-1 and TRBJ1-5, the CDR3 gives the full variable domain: KAGVTQTPRYLIKTRGQQVTLSCSPISGHRSVSWYQQTPGQGLQFLFEYFSETQRNKGNFPGRFSGRQFSNSRSEMNVSTLELGDSALYLCASSRDSNQHQHFGDGTRLSIL.

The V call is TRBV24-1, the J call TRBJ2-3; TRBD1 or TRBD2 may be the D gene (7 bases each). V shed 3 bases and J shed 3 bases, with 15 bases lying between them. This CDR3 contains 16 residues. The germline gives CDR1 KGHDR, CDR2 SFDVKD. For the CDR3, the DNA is TGTGCCACCAGTGATCCAAGGGAGGGGGCTACAGATACGCAGTATTTT. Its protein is CATSDPREGATDTQYF.

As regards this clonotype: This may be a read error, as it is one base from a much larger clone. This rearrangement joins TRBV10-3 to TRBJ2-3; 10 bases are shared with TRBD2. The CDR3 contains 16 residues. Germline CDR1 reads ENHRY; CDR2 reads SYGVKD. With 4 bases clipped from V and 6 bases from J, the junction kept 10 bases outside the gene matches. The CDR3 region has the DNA TGTGCCATCAGTGGCGGGACTAGCGAGGGTCGTGATACGCAGTATTTT. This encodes CAISGGTSEGRDTQYF.